This T cell receptor (beta chain) appears in the sequencing data of a study of T cell changes during pregnancy in multiple sclerosis. Data came from immunoSEQ multiplex PCR; TCRdb stores just in-frame clones and leaves some out. The sample includes about 24,000 clones, 70% to 90% seen only once; the top ten take roughly 8%. CDR3 length: 17 amino acids. Germline V gene lookup returns CDR1 KGHSH and CDR2 LQKENI. The J segment lost 9 bases and the V segment lost 6 bases, leaving 20 bases of the junction unmatched. This sequence was found in a female donor in good health, enrolled as a control in a pregnancy study. Specimen: CD8+ T cells from peripheral blood mononuclear cells, collected in the first trimester of pregnancy. J is TRBJ2-1 and V is TRBV18; TRBD1 aligns across 7 bases. The CDR3 nucleotides are TGTGCCAGCTCTTCCCCCGAACAGGGGACCTCATTGCGTGAGCAGTTCTTC. It specifies CASSSPEQGTSLREQFF.